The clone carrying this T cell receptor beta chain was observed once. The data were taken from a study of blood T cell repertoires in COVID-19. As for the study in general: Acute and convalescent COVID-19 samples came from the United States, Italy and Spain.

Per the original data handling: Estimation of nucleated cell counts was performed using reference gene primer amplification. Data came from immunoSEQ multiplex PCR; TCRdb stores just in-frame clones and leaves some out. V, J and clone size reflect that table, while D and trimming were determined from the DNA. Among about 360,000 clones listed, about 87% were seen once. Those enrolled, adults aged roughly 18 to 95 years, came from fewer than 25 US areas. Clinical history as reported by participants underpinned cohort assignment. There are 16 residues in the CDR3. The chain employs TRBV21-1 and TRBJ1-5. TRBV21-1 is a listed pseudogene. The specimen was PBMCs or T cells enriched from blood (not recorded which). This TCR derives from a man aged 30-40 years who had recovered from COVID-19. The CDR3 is CASSKERGKSNQPQHF. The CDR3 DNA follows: TGTGCCAGCAGCAAAGAGAGAGGGAAGAGCAATCAGCCCCAGCATTTT.